Below are 9 T cell receptor beta chains sequenced from a single sample in a study of Ad26.COV2.S vaccination and SARS-CoV-2 variants. The data were produced by immunoSEQ multiplex PCR, yet TCRdb's version contains in-frame clones alone and is incomplete. Of roughly 700,000 clones in the sample, approximately 88% are singletons; the top ten hold 1.5%. Indicated treatment: some 20 received Ad26.COV2.S at low or high dose, single or two shots; five or six received placebo; per-sample allocation not given. The samples were gathered on day 63 after the first injection of vaccine or placebo. Sequencing used peripheral blood, obtained in a trial of Ad26.COV2.S vaccine versus placebo. Source of these receptors: a person aged 18 to 59 who received the Ad26.COV2.S COVID-19 vaccine or a placebo.

V gene TRBV10-2 combines with J gene TRBJ2-2; D is ambiguous. The CDR3 totals 15 residues. Trimming took 7 bases from V and 7 from J, leaving 19 bases between them. Germline assignment: CDR1 WSHSY and CDR2 SAAADI. Written as DNA, the CDR3 is TGCGCCAGCACTTCGGGTAGCTGGATCGGCGGGGAGCTGTTTTTT. This translates into CASTSGSWIGGELFF.

The chain is built from TRBV2 and TRBJ2-2; TRBD2 matches at 10 bases. Unmatched junction bases numbered 10, after V lost 8 bases and J lost 1 base. Germline lookup yields CDR1 SNHLY and CDR2 FYNNEI. This CDR3 comprises 17 residues. As DNA, the CDR3 is TGTGCCAGCGAGGAGATAGCGGGAGGCCGGAACACCGGGGAGCTGTTTTTT. It codes for CASEEIAGGRNTGELFF. Full variable domain (outside the CDR3, taken from reference TRBV2 and TRBJ2-2): EPEVTQTPSHQVTQMGQEVILRCVPISNHLYFYWYRQILGQKVEFLVSFYNNEISEKSEIFDDQFSVERPDGSNFTLKIRSTKLEDSAMYFCASEEIAGGRNTGELFFGEGSRLTVL.

This clone appeared once. V and J are TRBV12-3 or TRBV12-4 and TRBJ2-2; D unresolved. The CDR3 has 13 residues. The V end lost 0 bases, the J end lost 7 bases, and 6 bases lay between the germline ends. This CDR3 reads CASSLALFGELFF. The CDR3 coding sequence is TGTGCCAGCAGTTTAGCTCTGTTCGGGGAGCTGTTTTTT.

The chain uses TRBV19 and TRBJ2-7; D gene uncertain. This CDR3 is built from 13 residues. With 4 bases removed from V and 4 bases from J, the gap between germline ends came to 11 bases. The germline V gene encodes CDR1 LNHDA and CDR2 SQIVND (reference sequence). The CDR3 DNA sequence: TGTGCCAGTAGTAAGGTTCCCTCATACGAGCAGTACTTC. It is translated as CASSKVPSYEQYF.

The sample holds a few counts of this clone. The V and J genes are TRBV7-9 and TRBJ1-5; tentatively, D is TRBD1 (6 bases). The V end lost 4 bases, the J end lost 7 bases, and 14 bases lay between the germline ends. Germline CDR1 and CDR2: SEHNR and FQNEAQ (reference sequence). This CDR3 region has 14 residues. The CDR3 DNA reads as TGTGCCAGCAGCTCACAGGGCCAAAGGCAGCCCCAGCATTTT. The encoded protein is CASSSQGQRQPQHF.

The chain is built from TRBV3-1 (or the pseudogene TRBV3-2) and TRBJ2-7; weak D call: TRBD1 (5 bases). V was pared by 4 bases and J by 0 bases, with 16 bases between. The CDR3 runs 16 residues. Germline lookup yields CDR1 LGHDT and CDR2 YNNKEL (reference sequence). The CDR3 protein is CASSPRAWALSYEQYF. CDR3 DNA sequence: TGTGCCAGCAGCCCCAGGGCCTGGGCGCTCTCCTACGAGCAGTACTTC.

The CDR3 is CASSHPATYEQYF. The CDR3 DNA reads TGTGCCAGCAGCCACCCTGCGACCTACGAGCAGTACTTC. This chain links TRBV3-1 (or the pseudogene TRBV3-2) with TRBJ2-7; no clear D gene. CDR3 length equals 13 residues. V was pared by 3 bases and J by 2 bases, with 8 bases between. Germline V lookup: CDR1 LGHDT, CDR2 YNNKEL (reference sequence).

The rearrangement joins TRBV3-1 (or the pseudogene TRBV3-2) to TRBJ1-2; D is uncertain. Germline lookup yields CDR1 LGHDT and CDR2 YNNKEL (reference sequence). Trimming shortened V by 0 bases and J by 2 bases, and 7 bases separated the two germline ends. The CDR3 covers 14 residues. The CDR3 loop reads CASSQDARNYGYTF. The CDR3 DNA reads as TGTGCCAGCAGCCAAGATGCCCGGAACTATGGCTACACCTTC.

J is TRBJ2-7 and V is TRBV4-3; the D call may be TRBD1 or TRBD2 (5 bases each). This CDR3 is built from 13 residues. Trimming took off 4 bases at V and 4 bases at J, with 11 bases between the two ends. CDR1 is LGHNA and CDR2 is YSLEER in the germline V gene. The CDR3 protein is CASSLSEGYEQYF. The CDR3 DNA is TGCGCCAGCAGCCTATCCGAGGGGTACGAGCAGTACTTC.